This T cell receptor beta chain appears in the sequencing data of a study of blood T cells in healthy people across ages. Study-wide points: In long-lived donors, naive CD4+ cell counts and diversity exceeded those of aged donors.

Then a second PCR, running about 6 to 11 cycles, was carried out with a sample-barcoded 5' primer and a J-beta primer mix. Each TCR beta cDNA got a 12-nucleotide random molecular identifier. One entry per CDR3 protein, called by TCRdb with MiXCR from the 5' RACE reads. The sample yields around 670,000 distinct CDR3 sequences, about 30% seen once. Of note for this clonotype: Its specificity is unknown.

Sequenced sample: blood. This clonotype originated in a woman over 75 in good health.

Here the CDR3 DNA reads TGCAGTGCTAAGACTTTAGCGGGGGGTGGATACAATGAGCAGTACTTC. Translating gives CSAKTLAGGGYNEQYF. The chain combines TRBV20-1 with TRBJ2-1, with 10 bases lining up with TRBD2. The end of the DNA fits TRBJ2-7 better, so the J call may be wrong. The CDR3 consists of 16 residues. Germline values: CDR1 DFQATT, CDR2 SNEGSKA (reference sequence).